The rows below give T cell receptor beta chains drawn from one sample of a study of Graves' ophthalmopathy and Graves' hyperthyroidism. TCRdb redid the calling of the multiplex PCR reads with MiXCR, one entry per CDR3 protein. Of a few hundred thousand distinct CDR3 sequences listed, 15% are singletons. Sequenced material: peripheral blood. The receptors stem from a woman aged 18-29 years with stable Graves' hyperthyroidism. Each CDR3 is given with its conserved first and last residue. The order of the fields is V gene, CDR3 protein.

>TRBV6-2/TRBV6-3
CASSYSMAAQETQYF
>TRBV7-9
CASSSYSTGDYGYTF
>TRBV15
CATSRGQGSSYNSPLHF
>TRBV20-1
CSATIATGDHNYGYTF
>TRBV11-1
CASSGYRDSGPYGYTF
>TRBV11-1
CASSLEAGPRPYEQYF
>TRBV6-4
CASSGFRDRLSGGPNTGELFF
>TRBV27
CASRGPNGYTF
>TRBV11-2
CASSFGIQETQYF
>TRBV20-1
CSATTILQETQYF
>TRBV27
CASSLSPSTGLGYGYTF
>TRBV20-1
CSARLTDTEAFF
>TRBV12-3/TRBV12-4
CASSPTGARKGYTF
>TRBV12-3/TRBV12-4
CASSTGQELVKNIQYF
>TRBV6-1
CATGGTAGTEAFF
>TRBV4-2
CASSQDLQGGLRETQYF
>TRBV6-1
CASVGSYGYTF
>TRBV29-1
CSVVVRRMNTEAFF
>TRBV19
CASSIRGVSPQHF
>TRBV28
CASSFDAGELFF
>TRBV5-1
CASSLDRVADTEAFF
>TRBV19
CASSMVVGGTGELFF
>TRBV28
CASSLSASGIAKNIQYF
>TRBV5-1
CASSPEGQGHTEAFF
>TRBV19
CASGHTGELFF
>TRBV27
CASSGYGQGGTEAFF
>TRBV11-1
CASSLTSMVSVGQETQYF
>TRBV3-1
CASSQEGSGGVKEETQYF
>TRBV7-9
CASSSLRKETQYF
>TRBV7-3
CASSSGQGEGTEAFF
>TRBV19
CASSPKVANTEAFF
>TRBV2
CASNSVSGNGETQYF
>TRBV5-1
CASRTGLPSGELFF
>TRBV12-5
CASGPWTDTEAFF
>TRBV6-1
CASSLRDRGLSSYNSPLHF
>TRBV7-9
CASSPRTGGRETQYF
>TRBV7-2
CASAKQGGYSPLHF
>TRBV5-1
CASSGIQGRETEAFF
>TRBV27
CASRLDSISSEQYF
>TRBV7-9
CASSLGDRMNTEAFF
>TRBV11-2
CASSRGTGGVLDTEAFF
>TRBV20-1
CSAREDKGYGYTF
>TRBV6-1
CASKRLVPGYGYTF
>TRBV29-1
CSALMTESYEQYF
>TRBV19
CASSINSGRIGSPLHF
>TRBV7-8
CASRSVGGASYEQYF
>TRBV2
CASRPDRVLVYPQHF
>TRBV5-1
CASRDRDPYEQYF
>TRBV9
CASSVAMTEYEQYF
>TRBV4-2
CASSPKAGGTTSYEQYF
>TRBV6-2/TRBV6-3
CASSKDTGGTEAFF
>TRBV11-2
CASSPSGYTEAFF
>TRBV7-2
CASSLAYQGAFSGTEAFF
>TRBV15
CATSAREPDTYTGELFF